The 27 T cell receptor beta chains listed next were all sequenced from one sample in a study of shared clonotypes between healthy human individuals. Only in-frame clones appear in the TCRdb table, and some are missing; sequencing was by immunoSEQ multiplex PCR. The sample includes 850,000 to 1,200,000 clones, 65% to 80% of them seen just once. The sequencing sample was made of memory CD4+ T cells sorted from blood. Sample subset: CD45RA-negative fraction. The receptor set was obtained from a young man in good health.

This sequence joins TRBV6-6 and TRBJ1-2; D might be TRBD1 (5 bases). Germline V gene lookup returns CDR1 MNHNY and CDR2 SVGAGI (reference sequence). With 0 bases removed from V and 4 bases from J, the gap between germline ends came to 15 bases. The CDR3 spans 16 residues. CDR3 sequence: CASSYSEGAPSYGYTF. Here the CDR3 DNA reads TGTGCCAGCAGTTACTCTGAAGGGGCCCCTTCCTATGGCTACACCTTC.

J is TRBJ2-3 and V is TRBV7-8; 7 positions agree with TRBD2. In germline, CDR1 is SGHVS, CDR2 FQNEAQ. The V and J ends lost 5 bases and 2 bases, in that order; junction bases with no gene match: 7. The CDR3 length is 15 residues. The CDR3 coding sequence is TGTGCCAGCAGCCAAGCGGGATTCCACACAGATACGCAGTATTTT. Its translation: CASSQAGFHTDTQYF.

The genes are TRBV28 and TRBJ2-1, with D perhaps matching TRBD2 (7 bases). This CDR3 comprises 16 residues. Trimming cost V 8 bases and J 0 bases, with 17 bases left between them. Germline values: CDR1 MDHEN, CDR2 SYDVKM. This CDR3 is CASLQRGGSSYNEQFF. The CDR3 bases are TGTGCCAGCCTCCAAAGGGGGGGAAGCTCCTACAATGAGCAGTTCTTC.

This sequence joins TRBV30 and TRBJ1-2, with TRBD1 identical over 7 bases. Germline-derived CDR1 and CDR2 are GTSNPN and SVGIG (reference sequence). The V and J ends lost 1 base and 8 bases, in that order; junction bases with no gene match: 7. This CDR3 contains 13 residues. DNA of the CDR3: TGTGCCTGGAGTGCCCTAGGGGGCTTAGGCTACACCTTC. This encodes CAWSALGGLGYTF.

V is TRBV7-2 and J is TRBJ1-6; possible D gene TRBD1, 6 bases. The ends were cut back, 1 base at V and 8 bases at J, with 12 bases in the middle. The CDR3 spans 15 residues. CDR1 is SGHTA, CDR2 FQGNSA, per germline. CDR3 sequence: CASSLGGTQDSPLHF. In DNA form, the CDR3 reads TGTGCCAGCAGCTTAGGAGGGACACAAGATTCACCCCTCCACTTT.

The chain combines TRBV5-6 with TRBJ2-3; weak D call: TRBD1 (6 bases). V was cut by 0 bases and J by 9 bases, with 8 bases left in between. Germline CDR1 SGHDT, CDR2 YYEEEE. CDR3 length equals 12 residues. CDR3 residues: CASSLDRVTQYF. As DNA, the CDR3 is TGTGCCAGCAGCTTGGACAGGGTAACGCAGTATTTT.

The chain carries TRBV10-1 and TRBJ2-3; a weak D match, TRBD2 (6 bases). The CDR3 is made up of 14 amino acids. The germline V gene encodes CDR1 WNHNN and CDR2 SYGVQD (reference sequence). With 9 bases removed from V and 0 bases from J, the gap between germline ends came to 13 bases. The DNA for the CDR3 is TGCGCCAGTGGAGCTAGCGTTAGCACAGATACGCAGTATTTT. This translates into CASGASVSTDTQYF.

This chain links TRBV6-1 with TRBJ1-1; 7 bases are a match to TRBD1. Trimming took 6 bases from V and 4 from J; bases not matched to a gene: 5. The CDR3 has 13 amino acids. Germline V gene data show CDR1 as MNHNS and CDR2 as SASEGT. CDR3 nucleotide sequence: TGTGCCAGCAGAGAGGGGACAGCCACTGAAGCTTTCTTT. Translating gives CASREGTATEAFF.

The CDR3 DNA sequence: TGTGCCAGCAGCGTCTTGCAGCTAAATTCACCCCTCCACTTT. It is translated as CASSVLQLNSPLHF. The chain links TRBV9 to TRBJ1-6; the D is unclear. The CDR3 is made up of 14 amino acids. The ends were cut back, 2 bases at V and 7 bases at J, with 10 bases in the middle. CDR1 SGDLS and CDR2 YYNGEE come from the germline V gene.

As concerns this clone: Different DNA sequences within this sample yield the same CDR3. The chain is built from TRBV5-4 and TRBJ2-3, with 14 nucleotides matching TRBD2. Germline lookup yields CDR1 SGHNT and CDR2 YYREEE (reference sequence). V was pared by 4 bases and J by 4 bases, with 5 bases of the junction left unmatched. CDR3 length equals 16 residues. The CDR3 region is CASSPGLAGVADTQYF. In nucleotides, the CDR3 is TGTGCCAGCAGCCCGGGACTAGCGGGAGTGGCAGATACGCAGTATTTT.

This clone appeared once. In DNA, the CDR3 is TGTGCCAGTTCGGACAGGGGGCGCGGAGGCTACACCTTC. Translating gives CASSDRGRGGYTF. J is TRBJ1-2 and V is TRBV19; 11 bases map to TRBD1. Germline V gene data show CDR1 as LNHDA and CDR2 as SQIVND (reference sequence). The J segment lost 8 bases and the V segment lost 8 bases, leaving 7 bases of the junction unmatched. This CDR3 has 13 residues.

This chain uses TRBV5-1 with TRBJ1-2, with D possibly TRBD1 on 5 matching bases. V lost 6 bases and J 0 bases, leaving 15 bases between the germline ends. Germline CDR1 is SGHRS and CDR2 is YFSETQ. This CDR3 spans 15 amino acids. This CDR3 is CASTPDGTSNYGYTF. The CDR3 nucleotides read TGCGCCAGCACCCCGGACGGGACCTCTAACTATGGCTACACCTTC.

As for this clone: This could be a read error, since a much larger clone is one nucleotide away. CDR3 in amino acids: CASSYRVQETQYF. The CDR3 coding sequence is TGTGCCAGCAGCTACAGGGTCCAAGAGACCCAGTACTTC. The chain has TRBV11-2 and TRBJ2-5; D might be TRBD1 (6 bases). The CDR3 runs 13 residues. The V end lost 4 bases, the J end lost 1 base, and 7 bases lay between the germline ends. Germline lookup yields CDR1 SGHAT and CDR2 FQNNGV.

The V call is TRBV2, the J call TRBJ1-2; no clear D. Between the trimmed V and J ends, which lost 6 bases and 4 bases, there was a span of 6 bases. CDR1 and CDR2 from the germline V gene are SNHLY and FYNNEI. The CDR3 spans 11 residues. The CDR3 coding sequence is TGTGCCAGCAGACCCAGCTATGGCTACACCTTC. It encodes CASRPSYGYTF.

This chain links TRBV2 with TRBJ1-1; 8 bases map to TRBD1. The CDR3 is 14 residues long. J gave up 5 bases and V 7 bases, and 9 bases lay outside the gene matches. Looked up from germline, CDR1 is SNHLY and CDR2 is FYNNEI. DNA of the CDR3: TGTGCCAGCAAAGGGACAGGCTCGAGAACTGAAGCTTTCTTT. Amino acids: CASKGTGSRTEAFF.

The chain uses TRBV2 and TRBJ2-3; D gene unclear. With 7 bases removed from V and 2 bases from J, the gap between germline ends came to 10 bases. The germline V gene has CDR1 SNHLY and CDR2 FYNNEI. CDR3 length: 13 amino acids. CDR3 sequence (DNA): TGTGCCAGCAACGAGGACCTCACAGATACGCAGTATTTT. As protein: CASNEDLTDTQYF.

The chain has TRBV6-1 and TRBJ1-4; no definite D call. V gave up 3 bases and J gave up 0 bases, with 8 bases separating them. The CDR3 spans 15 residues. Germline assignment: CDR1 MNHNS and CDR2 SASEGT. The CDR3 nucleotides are TGTGCCAGCAGTGAGGCGGTTGCAACTAATGAAAAACTGTTTTTT. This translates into CASSEAVATNEKLFF.

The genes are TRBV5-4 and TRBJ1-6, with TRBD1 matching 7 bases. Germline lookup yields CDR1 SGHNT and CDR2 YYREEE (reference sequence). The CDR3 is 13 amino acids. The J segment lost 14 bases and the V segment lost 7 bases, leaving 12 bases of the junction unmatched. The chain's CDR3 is CASGTASHQALHF. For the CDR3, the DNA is TGTGCCAGCGGGACAGCATCACACCAGGCCCTCCACTTT.

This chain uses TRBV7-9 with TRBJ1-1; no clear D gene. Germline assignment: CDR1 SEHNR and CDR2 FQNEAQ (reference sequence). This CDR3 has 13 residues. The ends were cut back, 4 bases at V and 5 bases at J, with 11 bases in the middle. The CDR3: CASSSRRETEAFF. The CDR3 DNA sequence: TGTGCCAGCAGCTCCCGACGGGAGACTGAAGCTTTCTTT.

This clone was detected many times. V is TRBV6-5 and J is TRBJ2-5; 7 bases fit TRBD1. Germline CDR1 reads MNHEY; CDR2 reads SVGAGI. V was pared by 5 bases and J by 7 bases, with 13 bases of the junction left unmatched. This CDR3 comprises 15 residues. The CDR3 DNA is TGTGCCAGCAGTACTACCAACAGGGGCGATCGGACCCAGTACTTC. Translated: CASSTTNRGDRTQYF.

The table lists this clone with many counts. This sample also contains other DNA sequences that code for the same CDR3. CDR3: CAWRNRDRYNSPLHF. CDR3 DNA: TGTGCCTGGAGAAATCGAGACAGGTATAATTCACCCCTCCACTTT. The chain carries TRBV30 and TRBJ1-6; possible D gene TRBD1, 6 bases. This CDR3 region has 15 residues. Germline CDR1 GTSNPN, CDR2 SVGIG (reference sequence). Between the trimmed V and J ends, which lost 3 bases and 4 bases, there was a span of 13 bases.

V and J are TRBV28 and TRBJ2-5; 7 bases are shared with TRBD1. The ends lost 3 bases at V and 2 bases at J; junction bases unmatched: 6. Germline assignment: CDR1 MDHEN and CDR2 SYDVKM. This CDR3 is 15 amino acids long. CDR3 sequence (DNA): TGTGCCAGCAGTTTGGCCCGACAGGGTCAAGAGACCCAGTACTTC. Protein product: CASSLARQGQETQYF.

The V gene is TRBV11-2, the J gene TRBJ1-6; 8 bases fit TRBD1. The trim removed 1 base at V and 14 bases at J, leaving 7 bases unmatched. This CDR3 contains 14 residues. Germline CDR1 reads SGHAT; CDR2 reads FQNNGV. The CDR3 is CASSLGTGFLSLHF. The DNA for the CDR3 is TGTGCCAGCAGCTTAGGGACAGGGTTTTTGTCCCTCCACTTT. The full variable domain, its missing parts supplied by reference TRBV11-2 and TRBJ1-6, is EAGVAQSPRYKIIEKRQSVAFWCNPISGHATLYWYQQILGQGPKLLIQFQNNGVVDDSQLPKDRFSAERLKGVDSTLKIQPAKLEDSAVYLCASSLGTGFLSLHFGNGTRLTVT.

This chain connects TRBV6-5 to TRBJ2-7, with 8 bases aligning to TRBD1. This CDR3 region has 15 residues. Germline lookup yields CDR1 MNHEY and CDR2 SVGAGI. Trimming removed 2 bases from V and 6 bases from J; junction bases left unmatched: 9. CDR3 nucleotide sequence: TGTGCCAGCAGTTACAGGGGGACAGGCAATTCCGAGCAGTACTTC. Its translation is CASSYRGTGNSEQYF.

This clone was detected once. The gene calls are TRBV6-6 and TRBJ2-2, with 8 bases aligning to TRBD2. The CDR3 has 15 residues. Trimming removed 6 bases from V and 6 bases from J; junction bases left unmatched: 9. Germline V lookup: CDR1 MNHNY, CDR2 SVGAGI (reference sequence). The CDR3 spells CASSRGGLSPGELFF. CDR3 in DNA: TGTGCCAGCAGCCGCGGGGGGTTAAGCCCCGGGGAGCTGTTTTTT.

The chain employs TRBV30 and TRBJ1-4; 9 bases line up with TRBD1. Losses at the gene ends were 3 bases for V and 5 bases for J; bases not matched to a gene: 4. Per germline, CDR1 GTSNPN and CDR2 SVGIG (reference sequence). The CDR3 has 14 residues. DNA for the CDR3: TGTGCCTGGAGACTCGGACAGGGGAATGAAAAACTGTTTTTT. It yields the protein CAWRLGQGNEKLFF.

The CDR3 loop is CASSLGGQGNGEQFF. DNA of the CDR3: TGTGCCAGCAGCTTAGGGGGACAGGGGAACGGGGAGCAGTTCTTC. The V and J genes are TRBV7-9 and TRBJ2-1; TRBD1 matches 10 bases. With V trimmed by 1 base and J by 10 bases, 7 bases remained unmatched. Germline CDR1 is SEHNR and CDR2 is FQNEAQ (reference sequence). There are 15 residues in the CDR3.